What follows describes a single TCR beta chain. Its antigen remains unidentified. The study ran its PCR with 60 Vbeta and 13 Jbeta primers. Measured with immunoSEQ multiplex PCR; TCRdb has only the in-frame clones, and not every one. The sample shows 70,000 to 95,000 clones, less than 65% of them seen only once. The sample comes from a study of cytomegalovirus exposure and HLA in healthy donors. Study-wide findings and caveats: In a later analysis, specific HLA alleles were associated with 15,000 to 20,000 TCR beta sequences at a 0.05 false discovery rate. A later analysis showed HLA-associated TCR beta chains outstripping equally common others in clonal expansion.

The germline gives CDR1 SGHTA, CDR2 FQGNSA. V was pared by 0 bases and J by 3 bases, with 9 bases between. This CDR3 comprises 14 residues. J is TRBJ2-7 and V is TRBV7-2; D unclear. The TCR was taken from a woman aged 25-40 years in good health and CMV-seropositive. The specimen was PBMCs. This CDR3 is CASSLAQSLYEQYF. Here the CDR3 DNA reads TGTGCCAGCAGCTTAGCGCAGTCTCTCTACGAGCAGTACTTC.